This T cell receptor beta chain was identified during a study of molecular identifiers for immune sequencing clone quantification. Bulk libraries came from a prior protocol with listed TCR primers. TCRdb re-analysed the PCR reads in MiXCR, keeping a single row per CDR3 protein. The sample has a few hundred thousand distinct CDR3 sequences, 25% seen once. As for this clonotype: Its antigen is unknown.

Study-wide results and limits: Clones above 20 RNA copies contained over 98% of effector molecules and under 1% of naive molecules.

This CDR3 contains 13 residues. From germline, CDR1 is MGHDK and CDR2 SYGVNS. The V gene lost 8 bases and the J gene lost 1 base, with 9 bases spanning the gap. The source is a human donor in good health. Some libraries in this study had Jurkat cell RNA spiked in. The specimen sequenced was naive CD8+ T cells from blood, with Jurkat cell RNA spiked in. The subset: FACS-sorted CD8+CD4-CCR7+CD45RA+ naive T cells. This chain uses TRBV25-1 with TRBJ1-3, with D possibly TRBD1 on 6 matching bases. As DNA, the CDR3 is TGTGCCAGCTCAGGGGTGTCTGGAAACACCATATATTTT. Encoded protein: CASSGVSGNTIYF.